What follows are 22 T cell receptor beta chains derived from one specimen sequenced in a study of T cells in pancreatic ductal adenocarcinoma. Surgery without prior neoadjuvant therapy was the treatment of the selected pancreatic ductal adenocarcinoma patients. Profiled with immunoSEQ multiplex PCR; TCRdb holds only in-frame clones, not every one. The table shows approximately 97,000 clones, with 90% to 95% occurring only once. The source material was PBMCs. All receptors come from a human donor with pancreatic ductal adenocarcinoma.

This clone is a singleton in its sample. The chain couples TRBV6-6 to TRBJ2-1; TRBD2 might be the D (5 bases). Trimming pared 6 bases from V and 8 bases from J, leaving 23 bases between. CDR3 size: 16 residues. In germline, CDR1 is MNHNY, CDR2 SVGAGI (reference sequence). This CDR3 is CASSLARASKVDEQFF. The CDR3 DNA is TGTGCCAGCAGCCTAGCTCGGGCGTCGAAAGTGGATGAGCAGTTCTTC.

This chain connects TRBV11-3 to TRBJ2-1, with D possibly being TRBD1 (6 bases). This CDR3 spans 13 amino acids. CDR1 and CDR2 from the germline V gene are SGHNT and YENEEA. V was shortened by 5 bases and J by 7 bases, with 12 bases between the two germline ends. This CDR3 reads CASSPQGNNEQFF. CDR3 in DNA: TGTGCCAGCAGCCCCCAGGGGAATAATGAGCAGTTCTTC.

This chain connects TRBV28 to TRBJ2-7; TRBD2 is a possible D gene (5 bases). CDR1 and CDR2 from the germline V gene are MDHEN and SYDVKM. This CDR3 has 12 amino acids. Trimming removed 3 bases from V and 5 bases from J, with 8 bases in between. The CDR3 bases are TGTGCCAGCAGTTTCCCCGGGGACGAGCAGTACTTC. It yields the protein CASSFPGDEQYF.

The chain links TRBV7-8 to TRBJ2-5, with D tentatively TRBD2 (6 bases). The germline V gene has CDR1 SGHVS and CDR2 FQNEAQ. V shed 6 bases and J shed 9 bases, with 17 bases lying between them. The CDR3 runs 13 residues. The CDR3 coding sequence is TGTGCCAGCAGAGATAGCGGTACGGCGGCCCAGTACTTC. Protein sequence: CASRDSGTAAQYF.

The chain employs TRBV9 and TRBJ2-5; D is uncertain. CDR3 length equals 12 residues. Germline CDR1 and CDR2: SGDLS and YYNGEE. V dropped 0 bases and J dropped 5 bases, with 5 bases sitting between them. The CDR3 region has the DNA TGTGCCAGCAGCGTAGGGGCGGAGACCCAGTACTTC. Translated, it gives CASSVGAETQYF.

The J gene is TRBJ2-2, the V gene TRBV11-2, with TRBD2 matching over 10 bases. This CDR3 spans 17 amino acids. J was trimmed by 8 bases and V by 5 bases; bases with no gene match: 14. Looked up from germline, CDR1 is SGHAT and CDR2 is FQNNGV. CDR3 sequence reads: CASSDLYIAGGYGELFF. In DNA form, the CDR3 reads TGTGCCAGCAGCGATTTATACATAGCGGGAGGTTATGGGGAGCTGTTTTTT.

J is TRBJ2-2 and V is TRBV9; D might be TRBD2 (6 bases). This CDR3 is built from 16 residues. Germline CDR1 and CDR2: SGDLS and YYNGEE. V shed 3 bases and J shed 1 base, with 13 bases lying between them. Here the CDR3 reads CASSARGDGNTGELFF. As DNA, the CDR3 is TGTGCCAGCAGCGCGCGGGGAGATGGGAACACCGGGGAGCTGTTTTTT. The full variable domain, completed using reference TRBV9 and TRBJ2-2, is DSGVTQTPKHLITATGQRVTLRCSPRSGDLSVYWYQQSLDQGLQFLIQYYNGEERAKGNILERFSAQQFPDLHSELNLSSLELGDSALYFCASSARGDGNTGELFFGEGSRLTVL.

The rearrangement uses TRBV10-2 and TRBJ2-7, with D unclear. The V and J ends lost 8 bases and 1 base respectively, with 6 bases between them. The germline V gene encodes CDR1 WSHSY and CDR2 SAAADI. CDR3 length equals 11 residues. CDR3 in DNA: TGCGCCAGCCGAGTTTCCTACGAGCAGTACTTC. Translated: CASRVSYEQYF.

V is TRBV5-4 and J is TRBJ2-5; 8 bases are a match to TRBD1. This CDR3 has 13 amino acids. Germline lookup yields CDR1 SGHNT and CDR2 YYREEE (reference sequence). The V and J ends lost 4 bases and 4 bases, in that order; junction bases with no gene match: 3. The CDR3 DNA is TGTGCCAGCAGCAGGACAGGGCCAGAGACCCAGTACTTC. Protein product: CASSRTGPETQYF.

The V and J genes are TRBV19 and TRBJ1-2; 11 nucleotides agree with TRBD1. The ends lost 5 bases at V and 6 bases at J; junction bases unmatched: 5. In germline, CDR1 is LNHDA, CDR2 SQIVND (reference sequence). The CDR3 consists of 14 residues. CDR3 residues: CASSSRTGGNGYTF. CDR3 nucleotide sequence: TGTGCCAGTAGTTCCAGGACAGGGGGCAATGGCTACACCTTC.

The J gene is TRBJ2-7, the V gene TRBV13; 9 positions match TRBD2. The J segment lost 4 bases and the V segment lost 0 bases, leaving 10 bases of the junction unmatched. Looked up from germline, CDR1 is PRHDT and CDR2 is FYEKMQ (reference sequence). This CDR3 comprises 17 residues. CDR3 region: CASSLGRLGGRGYEQYF. The CDR3 bases are TGTGCCAGCAGCTTAGGGAGATTGGGCGGGAGGGGGTACGAGCAGTACTTC.

The rearrangement links TRBV13 to TRBJ1-1; the D gene is possibly TRBD1 (6 bases). CDR3 size: 16 residues. The germline V gene encodes CDR1 PRHDT and CDR2 FYEKMQ (reference sequence). Trimming left V 5 bases short and J 3 bases short, with 19 bases between. The chain's CDR3 is CASSPKIGGADTEAFF. CDR3 sequence (DNA): TGTGCCAGCAGCCCCAAGATAGGGGGGGCCGACACTGAAGCTTTCTTT.

The J gene is TRBJ2-5, the V gene TRBV7-9; D might be TRBD2 (5 bases). Germline CDR1 and CDR2: SEHNR and FQNEAQ (reference sequence). The CDR3 contains 14 residues. Between the trimmed V and J ends, which lost 3 bases and 5 bases, there was a span of 13 bases. In nucleotides, the CDR3 is TGTGCCAGCAGCTTGGGATCGAGGGCGGAGACCCAGTACTTC. Translating it yields CASSLGSRAETQYF.

V gene TRBV5-4 combines with J gene TRBJ2-5, with 11 bases matching TRBD2. The J segment lost 4 bases and the V segment lost 4 bases, leaving 3 bases of the junction unmatched. The CDR3 is 14 amino acids. In germline, CDR1 is SGHNT, CDR2 YYREEE (reference sequence). CDR3 amino acids: CASSPTSGTETQYF. The CDR3 DNA sequence: TGTGCCAGCAGCCCGACTAGCGGGACAGAGACCCAGTACTTC.

The V call is TRBV5-4, the J call TRBJ2-1; TRBD1 matches at 11 bases. V lost 5 bases to trimming and J lost 2 bases; unmatched junction nucleotides: 9. The CDR3 loop spans 17 amino acids. Germline CDR1 reads SGHNT; CDR2 reads YYREEE (reference sequence). In nucleotides, the CDR3 is TGTGCCAGCAGTAAAGGACAGGGGGCGCATACCTACAATGAGCAGTTCTTC. This gives the protein CASSKGQGAHTYNEQFF.

The V and J genes are TRBV28 and TRBJ2-6, with D tentatively TRBD2 (6 bases). The V and J ends lost 4 bases and 2 bases respectively, with 6 bases between them. The CDR3 is made up of 14 amino acids. Germline V gene data show CDR1 as MDHEN and CDR2 as SYDVKM. DNA for the CDR3: TGTGCCAGCAGTTGGGGGGCTGGGGCCAACGTCCTGACTTTC. This encodes CASSWGAGANVLTF.

V usage is TRBV2 and J usage is TRBJ2-5; D is possibly TRBD2 (6 bases). CDR1 and CDR2 (germline): SNHLY, FYNNEI. The CDR3 spans 13 residues. The V end was cut by 5 bases, the J end by 5 bases, with 12 bases between. The CDR3 reads CASSTDYVETQYF. In DNA form, the CDR3 reads TGTGCCAGCAGTACGGACTATGTGGAGACCCAGTACTTC.

This clone has just a few counts. The V and J genes are TRBV4-1 and TRBJ2-1; tentative D call: TRBD2 (5 bases). Germline V lookup: CDR1 MGHRA, CDR2 YSYEKL. Trimming pared 3 bases from V and 15 bases from J, leaving 21 bases between. This CDR3 is built from 14 residues. CDR3 in amino acids: CASSQSQRSNVWFF. CDR3 DNA: TGCGCCAGCAGCCAGAGCCAGCGGTCGAATGTATGGTTCTTC.

The J gene is TRBJ2-3, the V gene TRBV4-2; 9 bases fit TRBD2. Germline V gene data show CDR1 as LGHNA and CDR2 as YNFKEQ. The CDR3 totals 18 residues. V trimming: 4 bases; J trimming: 4 bases; junction bases outside the gene matches: 15. The CDR3 reads CASSPTPGAREGPDTQYF. In nucleotides, the CDR3 is TGTGCCAGCAGCCCCACCCCTGGGGCGCGGGAGGGCCCAGATACGCAGTATTTT.

V usage is TRBV28 and J usage is TRBJ2-7; 7 bases align to TRBD1. Germline assignment: CDR1 MDHEN and CDR2 SYDVKM. This CDR3 region has 14 residues. Trimming at V came to 5 bases and at J to 3 bases, leaving 7 bases not matched to a gene. The CDR3 nucleotides are TGTGCCAGCAGTCCCCCGACAGGGTACTACGAGCAGTACTTC. Its protein is CASSPPTGYYEQYF.

The rearrangement joins TRBV4-1 to TRBJ2-5; no reliable D call. V was shortened by 3 bases and J by 2 bases, with 19 bases between the two germline ends. CDR1 is MGHRA and CDR2 is YSYEKL in the germline V gene. This CDR3 comprises 17 residues. This CDR3 is CASSHSQPRQIQETQYF. The DNA for the CDR3 is TGCGCCAGCAGCCATTCGCAGCCGCGGCAAATACAAGAGACCCAGTACTTC.

The chain recombines TRBV2 with TRBJ2-7, with 7 bases that match TRBD2. CDR3 size: 16 residues. The V gene's germline CDR1 is SNHLY and CDR2 FYNNEI. Trimming removed 6 bases from V and 2 bases from J; junction bases left unmatched: 13. CDR3 sequence: CASRPTLAQPPYEQYF. The CDR3 coding sequence is TGTGCCAGCAGACCTACACTAGCGCAACCCCCCTACGAGCAGTACTTC.